The present T cell receptor beta chain was sequenced within a study of T cells expressing NK-cell markers. The overall study: Seven of eight sequenced donors tested HCMV-seropositive; one tested seronegative.

Reprocessing the 5' RACE reads, TCRdb reports a single entry for every CDR3 protein and omits DNA. The sample table sets out 500,000 to 700,000 distinct CDR3 sequences. The CDR3 totals 14 residues. The source material was blood T cells: a sorted CD56 or NKG2C T cell subset, CD4+ or CD8+ T cells, or bulk PBMC T cells (not recorded which). V gene TRBV12-3 or TRBV12-4 combines with J gene TRBJ2-1; without DNA, the TCRdb call of TRBD1 cannot be checked. This clonotype was sampled from a man between 18 and 29 years old in good health. CDR3 region: CASSPGGSYNEQFF.